The T cell receptor beta chain described here comes from a study of neurological immune-mediated disorders (dated by TCRdb to about 2019). Study-level background: Using UMI-based sequencing, the study compared peripheral blood TCR-beta repertoires from patients with HTLV-I-associated myelopathy (HAM/TSP), patients with multiple sclerosis, and healthy controls. Each longitudinal HAM/TSP and healthy donor was sampled at 3 time-points spaced at 3-40 month intervals. The cohort comprised roughly 65 subjects: about 15 HAM/TSP patients, 35 or so multiple sclerosis patients and 20 or so healthy controls. Longitudinal samples, technical triplicates and paired sorted CD4+ and CD8+ T-cell subsets, alongside PBMC samples, were included among the roughly 100 TCR-beta libraries. What the research found in general, with its limitations: TCR clonal expansion was greatest in HAM/TSP patients and smallest in MS patients, who ranked below even healthy controls. Across subjects, expanded clones never shared an identical CDR3 amino acid sequence, which suggests that the TCR-beta repertoires in every group were private.

This clonotype turned up a few times. Its target antigen remains unknown. No much larger clone is present one base from it, and per-base qualities are unavailable. To synthesize cDNA, template-switch 5'RACE was performed with a primer carrying a 10-nucleotide random unique molecular identifier so that each TCR transcript was tagged. Over 180 million TCR-beta sequences, covering 15-18 subjects, were produced in each sequencing run. The RNeasy kit was used for extraction of total RNA. The KAPA Real-time Library Amplification kit was used to amplify TCR-beta VDJ regions with primers for the TCR constant region and the 5'RACE anchor. Sample indexes and Illumina adaptors were added in a first PCR, and a second PCR then increased library yield. After Ampure bead purification, the roughly 650 bp TCR product was size-selected on a 2% E-gel SizeSelection system. Before pooling, library quality was assessed on a Bioanalyzer, concentration was determined with Qubit, and library quantification was performed with the Kapa Library Quantification kit. An Illumina HiSeq 2500 sequenced the libraries paired-end 2 x 150 bp. To increase sequence diversity, about 23-32% phiX was spiked into each library pool. In the paper's pipeline: Quality-filtered reads were processed with the UMI-based MiGEC pipeline, which removed over 75% of raw TCR sequences during error correction. IMGT germline references were used for alignment of VDJ genes, and clonotypes were defined by a unique CDR3 amino acid sequence together with V-J genes. Clonal expansion, Shannon diversity and CDR3 relatedness (CalcPairwiseDistances, ClusterSamples) were evaluated with VDJtools, and phylogenetic trees were built with CLCbio workbench. Expanded clones were defined as having at least 8 unique UMIs, based on coefficient-of-variation modelling across technical triplicates. Using fastp at Q25 and MiXCR, TCRdb reprocessed the public reads and kept productive beta chains. Each entry merges the rows of one CDR3 protein and shows their most common DNA and genes. In this record, the V and J calls reflect TCRdb's handling and not the investigators' own analysis. The sample table records 93,000 or so distinct CDR3 sequences; approximately 11% of these occur just once. Under 4% of the sample comes from the top ten.

From the germline V gene (reference sequence), CDR1 is LNHNV and CDR2 is YYDKDF. Including the terminal cysteine and phenylalanine, the CDR3 comprises 14 residues. The CDR3 DNA has 42 bases and is translated from base 1. V loses 0 bases of germline sequence and J loses 6 bases, and the interval between the two ends is 11 bases. Read against the paper, the sample's time point label means: longitudinal time-point 3. For unsorted PBMC libraries, 2 million PBMCs were used after storage in RNAlater at -80 degrees C until RNA extraction. Peripheral blood was subjected to Ficoll-Hypaque density gradient centrifugation to isolate PBMCs, which were then cryopreserved in liquid nitrogen.

This clonotype was sampled from a female donor with HTLV-1-associated myelopathy (HAM/TSP). The sequencing sample was made of PBMCs. In this chain, TRBV15 is recombined with TRBJ1-1; the D gene is possibly TRBD1, with 5 bases matching. The CDR3: CATSRDRDLPEAFF. The bases read TGTGCCACCAGCAGAGATCGGGACCTGCCTGAAGCTTTCTTT.